This T cell receptor (beta chain) comes out of a study of cytomegalovirus exposure and HLA in healthy donors. Both 60 Vbeta primers and 13 Jbeta primers went into the PCR. Sequencing was performed with immunoSEQ multiplex PCR; in TCRdb, only in-frame clones are kept and a portion is missing. The sample holds 95,000 or so clones, roughly two thirds seen once. Germline lookup yields CDR1 ENHRY and CDR2 SYGVKD. The CDR3 has 13 amino acids. V shed 10 bases, J shed 4 bases, and the junction held 7 bases outside the gene matches. The sequence derives from a woman aged 50 to 60 in good health and CMV-seropositive. Sequenced material: PBMCs. The chain employs TRBV10-3 and TRBJ2-7; 10 nucleotides line up with TRBD2. The CDR3 is CATKREGTYEQYF. As DNA, the CDR3 is TGTGCCACAAAGCGGGAGGGAACGTACGAGCAGTACTTC.